The 27 T cell receptor beta chains reported below all come from one sample, sequenced in a study of neurological immune-mediated disorders. TCRdb used MiXCR to reprocess the 5' RACE reads, holding one entry per CDR3 protein. The table lists approximately 68,000 distinct CDR3 sequences, around 5% of them singletons, with 2% to 2.5% in the top ten. The sample was PBMCs. The receptors were sampled from a woman in her 70s with multiple sclerosis.

This clonotype occurred many times. The rearrangement joins TRBV5-6 to TRBJ2-2; D call uncertain. From germline, CDR1 is SGHDT and CDR2 YYEEEE. Trimming removed 0 bases at V and 0 bases at J, with 6 bases between. This CDR3 region has 15 residues. The CDR3 DNA follows: TGTGCCAGCAGCTTGGGGGGATCGAACACCGGGGAGCTGTTTTTT. This sequence encodes CASSLGGSNTGELFF.

This clonotype has at least ten counts. This chain links TRBV9 with TRBJ2-5, with D possibly TRBD1 on 5 matching bases. CDR3 size: 14 residues. Looked up from germline, CDR1 is SGDLS and CDR2 is YYNGEE. Between the trimmed V and J ends, which lost 4 bases and 1 base, there was a span of 11 bases. CDR3 sequence reads: CASSYGHTQETQYF. CDR3 bases: TGTGCCAGCAGCTACGGACACACCCAAGAGACCCAGTACTTC.

This clonotype came up a few times. The gene calls are TRBV29-1 and TRBJ1-5; D may be TRBD1 (5 bases). This CDR3 comprises 13 residues. V was clipped by 3 bases and J by 2 bases, with 8 bases between them. The germline gives CDR1 SQVTM, CDR2 ANQGSEA. CDR3 bases: TGCAGCGTTGAGACAGATCGCAATCAGCCCCAGCATTTT. It encodes CSVETDRNQPQHF.

At least ten counts were recorded for this clonotype. The V call is TRBV14, the J call TRBJ1-6, with a tentative D call TRBD1 (5 bases). Germline lookup yields CDR1 SGHDN and CDR2 FVKESK. CDR3 length: 15 amino acids. V was cut by 3 bases and J by 8 bases, with 14 bases left in between. CDR3 in amino acids: CASSQGDGVYSPLHF. Written as DNA, the CDR3 is TGTGCCAGCAGCCAGGGGGACGGAGTATATTCACCCCTCCACTTT.

This chain uses TRBV2 with TRBJ2-7; 13 bases are shared with TRBD2. The ends lost 6 bases at V and 6 bases at J; junction bases unmatched: 2. The CDR3 totals 13 residues. Germline V CDR1 and CDR2: SNHLY, FYNNEI. CDR3: CASSGLAGVEQYF. The CDR3 bases are TGTGCCAGCAGCGGACTAGCGGGAGTCGAGCAGTACTTC.

This clonotype was recorded many times. The chain recombines TRBV5-1 with TRBJ1-1, with 9 bases identical to TRBD1. The trim removed 4 bases at V and 3 bases at J, leaving 4 bases unmatched. The CDR3 covers 14 residues. Germline lookup yields CDR1 SGHRS and CDR2 YFSETQ. CDR3 sequence: CASSIQGAHTEAFF. CDR3 sequence (DNA): TGCGCCAGCAGCATACAGGGGGCTCACACTGAAGCTTTCTTT.

This clonotype came up many times. V and J are TRBV29-1 and TRBJ1-5; TRBD1 is a possible D gene (5 bases). V gave up 7 bases and J gave up 5 bases, with 12 bases separating them. Germline CDR1 and CDR2: SQVTM and ANQGSEA. The CDR3 runs to 12 residues. The CDR3 DNA follows: TGCAGCGGGGGGGACGTGGATCAGCCCCAGCATTTT. Residues: CSGGDVDQPQHF.

This clonotype was seen a handful of times. The gene calls are TRBV7-2 and TRBJ2-1, with 16 bases identical to TRBD2. V dropped 5 bases and J dropped 1; count of bases not matched to a gene: 11. This CDR3 is 20 amino acids long. Germline CDR1 and CDR2: SGHTA and FQGNSA. CDR3 DNA: TGTGCCAGCAGCGCCCCGGGACTAGCGGGAGGGAGGGGATCCTACAATGAGCAGTTCTTC. Its translation: CASSAPGLAGGRGSYNEQFF.

The chain combines TRBV7-2 with TRBJ2-7; 8 nucleotides line up with TRBD2. Germline CDR1 is SGHTA and CDR2 is FQGNSA. The CDR3 runs 14 residues. V dropped 4 bases and J dropped 5; count of bases not matched to a gene: 7. The DNA for the CDR3 is TGTGCCAGCAGCTCAGGAGCGGGAGTACACGAGCAGTACTTC. Protein: CASSSGAGVHEQYF.

This clonotype was detected ten times or more. The CDR3 DNA sequence: TGTGCCAGCAGTCAGGGACCTAGCGGCTCCTACAATGAGCAGTTCTTC. This gives the protein CASSQGPSGSYNEQFF. The rearrangement joins TRBV7-7 to TRBJ2-1; 7 nucleotides match TRBD2. V dropped 6 bases and J dropped 0; count of bases not matched to a gene: 8. Looked up from germline, CDR1 is SSHAT and CDR2 is FNYEAQ (reference sequence). The CDR3 runs to 16 residues.

This clonotype was seen a handful of times. Sequence at one end of the junction differs from germline and may be a read error. The chain carries TRBV7-6 and TRBJ2-1; 9 bases map to TRBD1. The CDR3 consists of 13 residues. CDR1 is SGHVS, CDR2 FNYEAQ, per germline. In nucleotides, the CDR3 is TGTGCCAGCAGCTTAGCGGACAGGGGTGAGGAGTTCTTC. Protein product: CASSLADRGEEFF.

In its sample, this clonotype was seen many times. V and J are TRBV9 and TRBJ2-5, with D maybe TRBD2 (6 bases). V lost 2 bases and J lost 5, with 16 bases in between. The CDR3 length is 15 residues. Germline V lookup: CDR1 SGDLS, CDR2 YYNGEE. CDR3 amino acids: CASSVIAATWETQYF. The CDR3 DNA reads as TGTGCCAGCAGCGTGATAGCGGCGACCTGGGAGACCCAGTACTTC.

This clonotype was counted at least ten times. The V and J genes are TRBV20-1 and TRBJ2-2; 8 bases agree with TRBD2. Looked up from germline, CDR1 is DFQATT and CDR2 is SNEGSKA (reference sequence). J lost 1 base, V lost 6 bases, and 10 bases had no gene match. This CDR3 spans 16 amino acids. DNA of the CDR3: TGCAGTGCCCTTGGGGGAACTAGCGGGAACACCGGGGAGCTGTTTTTT. Translation gives CSALGGTSGNTGELFF.

This clonotype was recorded at least ten times. This chain uses TRBV12-3 or TRBV12-4 with TRBJ2-2; D gene unclear. Between the trimmed V and J ends, which lost 6 bases and 5 bases, there was a span of 16 bases. The CDR3 runs 15 residues. In DNA form, the CDR3 reads TGTGCCAGCAGCCGAGACGACGTTAAGACCGGGGAGCTGTTTTTT. Its translation: CASSRDDVKTGELFF.

This clonotype was recorded at least ten times. The chain is built from TRBV29-1 and TRBJ2-2, with D unclear. The CDR3 has 13 amino acids. Germline V lookup: CDR1 SQVTM, CDR2 ANQGSEA. V dropped 5 bases and J dropped 3 bases, with 10 bases sitting between them. The DNA for the CDR3 is TGCAGCGTTCGCATCCCCGACACCGGGGAGCTGTTTTTT. Translated, it gives CSVRIPDTGELFF.

About this clonotype: Given a much more abundant clone one base away, this may be a read error. The CDR3 does not close with the conserved phenylalanine or tryptophan, likely indicating a read error. This rearrangement joins TRBV12-3 or TRBV12-4 to TRBJ1-4; D possibly corresponds to TRBD1 (5 bases). Trimming left V 2 bases short and J 8 bases short, with 12 bases between. The CDR3 runs 14 residues. In DNA form, the CDR3 reads TGTGCCAGCAGTTTAAGGGGATCTGGCGAAAAACTGTTTTGT. The encoded protein is CASSLRGSGEKLFC.

This clonotype was detected many times. CDR3 nucleotide sequence: TGCGCCAGCAGCGAGCGGACAGGGGAGTATGGCTACACCTTC. Its protein is CASSERTGEYGYTF. The chain carries TRBV5-1 and TRBJ1-2; TRBD1 agrees at 9 bases. This CDR3 contains 14 residues. V shed 4 bases and J 5 bases; nucleotides not matched to a gene: 6. Germline-derived CDR1 and CDR2 are SGHRS and YFSETQ.

This clonotype was counted many times. The chain recombines TRBV29-1 with TRBJ2-7, with 9 bases fitting TRBD1. The CDR3 totals 12 residues. J gave up 7 bases and V 3 bases, and 4 bases lay outside the gene matches. CDR1 and CDR2 from the germline V gene are SQVTM and ANQGSEA. DNA for the CDR3: TGCAGCGTTGAGGGGACAGGGAGAGAGCAGTACTTC. It codes for CSVEGTGREQYF.

Only a few counts were recorded for this clonotype. This sequence joins TRBV7-9 and TRBJ1-1; weak D call: TRBD1 (5 bases). CDR3 length: 16 residues. Germline V gene data show CDR1 as SEHNR and CDR2 as FQNEAQ (reference sequence). V was clipped by 3 bases and J by 3 bases, with 17 bases between them. The DNA of the CDR3 is TGTGCCAGCAGCTTTAGGTCAGGCCGGGGGGACACTGAAGCTTTCTTT. Translation: CASSFRSGRGDTEAFF.

The chain recombines TRBV27 with TRBJ2-2, with 9 bases aligning to TRBD2. With V trimmed by 2 bases and J by 9 bases, 13 bases remained unmatched. The length of the CDR3 is 17 residues. From germline, CDR1 is MNHEY and CDR2 SMNVEV (reference sequence). CDR3 DNA sequence: TGTGCCAGCAGTTTAGGCGGGAGGGCCTTGGGTTTACGGGAGCTGTTTTTT. Residues: CASSLGGRALGLRELFF.

The sample holds many counts of this clonotype. The chain combines TRBV20-1 with TRBJ1-2; no definite D call. The V and J ends lost 6 bases and 4 bases respectively, with 15 bases between them. This CDR3 comprises 13 residues. Germline-derived CDR1 and CDR2 are DFQATT and SNEGSKA (reference sequence). CDR3 in amino acids: CSAPASRSYGYTF. The CDR3 nucleotides read TGCAGTGCCCCGGCGTCGCGGAGCTATGGCTACACCTTC.

This clonotype was seen repeatedly, ten times or more. The genes are TRBV2 and TRBJ2-1; unclear D gene. V lost 5 bases and J lost 5, with 4 bases in between. Germline CDR1 is SNHLY and CDR2 is FYNNEI. The CDR3 extends over 11 amino acids. The CDR3 loop is CASSFHNEQFF. CDR3 nucleotides: TGTGCCAGCAGTTTCCACAATGAGCAGTTCTTC.

This clonotype was counted at least ten times. The gene calls are TRBV5-1 and TRBJ2-2; D gene unclear. Germline V gene lookup returns CDR1 SGHRS and CDR2 YFSETQ. This CDR3 contains 15 residues. V lost 1 base, J lost 4 bases, and 11 bases lay in between. The CDR3 DNA sequence: TGCGCCAGCAGCTTGTCGGGCAGCACCACCGGGGAGCTGTTTTTT. Its translation: CASSLSGSTTGELFF.

The rearrangement links TRBV5-1 to TRBJ1-1; D is possibly TRBD1 (5 bases). V lost 4 bases to trimming and J lost 3 bases, with 19 bases between them. Germline CDR1 is SGHRS and CDR2 is YFSETQ. The CDR3 totals 16 residues. The CDR3 region has the DNA TGCGCCAGCAGCCCGGCCGCAGGGAGCCTTGACACTGAAGCTTTCTTT. This translates into CASSPAAGSLDTEAFF.

The table lists this clonotype with many counts. This rearrangement joins TRBV7-9 to TRBJ2-7, with D hard to call. CDR3 length equals 11 residues. In germline, CDR1 is SEHNR, CDR2 FQNEAQ (reference sequence). Trimming cost V 4 bases and J 4 bases, with 5 bases left between them. CDR3 bases: TGTGCCAGCAGCTCCGTTTACGAGCAGTACTTC. Translating it yields CASSSVYEQYF.

This clonotype was found many times. This sequence joins TRBV5-1 and TRBJ1-6, with 10 bases lining up with TRBD1. The V segment lost 3 bases and the J segment 7 bases; nucleotides outside the gene matches: 7. This CDR3 has 16 residues. Germline values: CDR1 SGHRS, CDR2 YFSETQ. CDR3 protein: CASSYYRDRGNSPLHF. The CDR3 region has the DNA TGCGCCAGCAGCTACTACCGGGACAGGGGAAATTCACCCCTCCACTTT.

This clonotype came up many times. The chain couples TRBV10-3 to TRBJ2-1; TRBD2 is a possible D gene (5 bases). The germline CDR1 and CDR2 sequences are ENHRY and SYGVKD. Trimming cost V 10 bases and J 5 bases, with 15 bases left between them. CDR3 size: 13 residues. CDR3 sequence: CATAREMDNEQFF. CDR3 in DNA: TGTGCCACAGCAAGGGAGATGGACAATGAGCAGTTCTTC.